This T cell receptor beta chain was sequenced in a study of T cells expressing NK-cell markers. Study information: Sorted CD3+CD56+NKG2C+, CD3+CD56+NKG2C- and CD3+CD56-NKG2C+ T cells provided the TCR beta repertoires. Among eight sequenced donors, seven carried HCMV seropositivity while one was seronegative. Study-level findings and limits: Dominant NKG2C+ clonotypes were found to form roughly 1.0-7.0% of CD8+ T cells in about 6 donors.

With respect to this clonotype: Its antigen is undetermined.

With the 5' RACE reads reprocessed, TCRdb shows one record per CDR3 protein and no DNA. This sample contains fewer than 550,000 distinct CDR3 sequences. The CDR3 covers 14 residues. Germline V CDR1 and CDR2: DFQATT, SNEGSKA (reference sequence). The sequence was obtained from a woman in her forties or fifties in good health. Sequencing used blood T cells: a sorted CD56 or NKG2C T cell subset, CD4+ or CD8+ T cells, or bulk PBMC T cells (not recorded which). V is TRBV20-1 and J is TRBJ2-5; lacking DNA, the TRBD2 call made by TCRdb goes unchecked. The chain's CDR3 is CSAGRTSGKETQYF.